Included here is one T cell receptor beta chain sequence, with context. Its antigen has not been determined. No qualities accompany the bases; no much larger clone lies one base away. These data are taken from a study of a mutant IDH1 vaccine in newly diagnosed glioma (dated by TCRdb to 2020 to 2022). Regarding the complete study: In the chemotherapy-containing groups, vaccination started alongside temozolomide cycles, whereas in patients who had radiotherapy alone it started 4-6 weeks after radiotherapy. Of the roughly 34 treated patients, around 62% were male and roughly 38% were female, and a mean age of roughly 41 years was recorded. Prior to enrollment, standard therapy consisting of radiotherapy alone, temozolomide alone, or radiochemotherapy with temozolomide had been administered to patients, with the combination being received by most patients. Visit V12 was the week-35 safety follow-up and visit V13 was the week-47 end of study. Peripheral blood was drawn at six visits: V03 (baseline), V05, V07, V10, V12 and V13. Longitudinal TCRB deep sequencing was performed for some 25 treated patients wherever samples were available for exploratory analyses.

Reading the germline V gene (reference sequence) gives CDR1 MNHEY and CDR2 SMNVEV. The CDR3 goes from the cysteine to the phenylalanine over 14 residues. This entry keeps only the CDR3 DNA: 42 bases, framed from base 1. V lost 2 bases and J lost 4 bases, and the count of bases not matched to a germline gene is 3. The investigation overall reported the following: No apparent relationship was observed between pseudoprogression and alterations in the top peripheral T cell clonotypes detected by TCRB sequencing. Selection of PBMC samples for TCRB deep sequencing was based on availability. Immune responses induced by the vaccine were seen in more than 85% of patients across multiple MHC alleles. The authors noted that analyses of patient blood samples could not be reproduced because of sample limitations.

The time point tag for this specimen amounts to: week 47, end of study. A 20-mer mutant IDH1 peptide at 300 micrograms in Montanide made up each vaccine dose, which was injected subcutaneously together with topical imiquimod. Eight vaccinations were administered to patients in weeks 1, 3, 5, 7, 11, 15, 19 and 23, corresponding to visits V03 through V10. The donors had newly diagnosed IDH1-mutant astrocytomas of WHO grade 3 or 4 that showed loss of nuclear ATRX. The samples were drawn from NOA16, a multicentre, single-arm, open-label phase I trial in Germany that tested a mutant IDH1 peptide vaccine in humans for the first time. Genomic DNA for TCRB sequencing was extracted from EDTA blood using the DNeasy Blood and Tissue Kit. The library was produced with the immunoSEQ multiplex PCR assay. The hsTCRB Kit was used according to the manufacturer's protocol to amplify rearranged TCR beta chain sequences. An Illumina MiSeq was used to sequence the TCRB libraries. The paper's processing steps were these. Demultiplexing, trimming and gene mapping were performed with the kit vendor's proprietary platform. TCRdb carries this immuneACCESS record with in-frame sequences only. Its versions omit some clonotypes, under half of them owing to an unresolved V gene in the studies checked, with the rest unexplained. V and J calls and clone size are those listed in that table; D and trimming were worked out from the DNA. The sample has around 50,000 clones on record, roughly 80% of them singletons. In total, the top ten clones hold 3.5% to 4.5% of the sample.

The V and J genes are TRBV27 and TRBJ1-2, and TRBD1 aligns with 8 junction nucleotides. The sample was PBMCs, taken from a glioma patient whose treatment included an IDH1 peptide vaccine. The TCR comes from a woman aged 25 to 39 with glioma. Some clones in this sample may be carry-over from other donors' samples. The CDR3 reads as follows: CASSLAGGIYGYTF. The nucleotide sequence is TGTGCCAGCAGTTTAGCAGGGGGCATCTATGGCTACACCTTC.